This T cell receptor beta chain emerged from a study of blood T cell repertoires in COVID-19. This CDR3 has 14 amino acids. The method was immunoSEQ multiplex PCR; TCRdb's version includes in-frame clones alone and lacks a portion of them. Seen here are fewer than 90,000 clones, about 89% observed once, and the top ten hold around 5%. This receptor was obtained from a man between 45 and 60 years old with active or convalescent COVID-19. This rearrangement joins TRBV21-1 to TRBJ1-2; the table calls TRBD1, which could not be checked here. TRBV21-1 is a documented pseudogene. Sequences were obtained from peripheral blood. CDR3 coding DNA: TGTGCCAGCAGCAAAGGCAGTAATACCTATGGCTACACCTTC. It yields the protein CASSKGSNTYGYTF.